These 30 T cell receptor beta chains share one sample of origin, sequenced in a study of shared clonotypes between healthy human individuals. Generated by immunoSEQ multiplex PCR, the TCRdb table keeps only in-frame clones and is missing some. The sample includes around 2.3 million clones, approximately 96% of them seen just once. The sequenced material came from naive CD4+ T cells sorted from blood. Subset: CD45RA+ positively selected. The source is a man younger than 35 in good health.

The chain couples TRBV11-2 to TRBJ2-3; 8 bases match TRBD2. With V trimmed by 1 base and J by 2 bases, 2 bases remained unmatched. Germline CDR1 and CDR2: SGHAT and FQNNGV. This CDR3 comprises 15 residues. The CDR3 spells CASSLVAGYTDTQYF. The CDR3 DNA sequence: TGTGCCAGCAGCTTAGTAGCGGGGTACACAGATACGCAGTATTTT.

The chain links TRBV4-1 to TRBJ1-2, with TRBD1 matching over 7 bases. This CDR3 comprises 16 residues. With 4 bases clipped from V and 8 bases from J, the junction kept 16 bases outside the gene matches. Germline loops: CDR1 MGHRA, CDR2 YSYEKL. The CDR3 DNA reads as TGCGCCAGCAGCCCCAACTCCGACAGGGCCCACGGGGGCTACACCTTC. This codes for CASSPNSDRAHGGYTF.

The DNA of the CDR3 is TGTGCCACCGGATGGGACTCAGGCACAGATACGCAGTATTTT. It yields the protein CATGWDSGTDTQYF. This chain connects TRBV7-9 to TRBJ2-3; D possibly corresponds to TRBD2 (6 bases). The germline CDR1 and CDR2 sequences are SEHNR and FQNEAQ (reference sequence). V was cut by 10 bases and J by 1 base, with 15 bases left in between. The CDR3 covers 14 residues.

The V and J genes are TRBV6-6 and TRBJ2-7; the match to TRBD1 covers 9 bases. After removal of 6 bases from V and 5 bases from J, the junction contained 8 bases not matched to a gene. The CDR3 contains 14 residues. Germline V lookup: CDR1 MNHNY, CDR2 SVGAGI (reference sequence). CDR3 in DNA: TGTGCCAGCAGCCAACCACAGGGGGCAAACGAGCAGTACTTC. It yields the protein CASSQPQGANEQYF.

The table lists this clone with a count of one. V is TRBV6-1 and J is TRBJ1-4; D gene uncertain. Germline loops: CDR1 MNHNS, CDR2 SASEGT. V lost 2 bases to trimming and J lost 5 bases, with 15 bases between them. The CDR3 extends over 16 amino acids. Written as DNA, the CDR3 is TGTGCCAGCAGTGAACTCAGCCTAGGCCCAAATGAAAAACTGTTTTTT. Its translation is CASSELSLGPNEKLFF.

V and J are TRBV18 and TRBJ2-4; TRBD2 might be the D (5 bases). The CDR3 totals 14 residues. Per the germline V gene, CDR1 is KGHSH and CDR2 is LQKENI. Trimming removed 6 bases at V and 6 bases at J, with 15 bases between. CDR3 protein: CASSGLRVGNIQYF. CDR3 bases: TGTGCCAGCTCGGGTCTGAGGGTTGGAAACATTCAGTACTTC.

The chain employs TRBV2 and TRBJ2-7, with 7 nucleotides matching TRBD1. This CDR3 is 13 amino acids long. Germline trimming cut 4 bases from V and 4 bases from J; bases unmatched to any gene: 4. In germline, CDR1 is SNHLY, CDR2 FYNNEI. CDR3 coding DNA: TGTGCCAGCAGTGTCGGGACAGCTTACGAGCAGTACTTC. Amino acid sequence: CASSVGTAYEQYF. The variable domain in full, completed from reference TRBV2 and TRBJ2-7, reads EPEVTQTPSHQVTQMGQEVILRCVPISNHLYFYWYRQILGQKVEFLVSFYNNEISEKSEIFDDQFSVERPDGSNFTLKIRSTKLEDSAMYFCASSVGTAYEQYFGPGTRLTVT.

V is TRBV2 and J is TRBJ1-2; possible D gene TRBD1, 5 bases. CDR1 is SNHLY and CDR2 is FYNNEI in the germline V gene. Trimming shortened V by 5 bases and J by 2 bases, and 15 bases separated the two germline ends. This CDR3 is built from 15 residues. CDR3 nucleotides: TGTGCCAGCAGTTCGGCAGGCAGGGAGAACTATGGCTACACCTTC. Amino acids: CASSSAGRENYGYTF.

The chain has TRBV14 and TRBJ2-7; 9 bases match TRBD1. The germline CDR1 and CDR2 sequences are SGHDN and FVKESK. Germline trimming cut 5 bases from V and 2 bases from J; bases unmatched to any gene: 10. CDR3 length: 16 amino acids. The CDR3 here is CASSSGPGQGPYEQYF. The CDR3 bases are TGTGCCAGCAGCTCTGGTCCGGGACAGGGCCCCTACGAGCAGTACTTC. Combining the CDR3 with reference TRBV14 and TRBJ2-7 gives the whole variable domain EAGVTQFPSHSVIEKGQTVTLRCDPISGHDNLYWYRRVMGKEIKFLLHFVKESKQDESGMPNNRFLAERTGGTYSTLKVQPAELEDSGVYFCASSSGPGQGPYEQYFGPGTRLTVT.

This chain joins TRBV5-1 and TRBJ1-3; 7 positions agree with TRBD1. This CDR3 is 15 amino acids long. CDR1 SGHRS and CDR2 YFSETQ come from the germline V gene. V dropped 3 bases and J dropped 0; count of bases not matched to a gene: 3. The chain's CDR3 is CASSSGQASGNTIYF. The CDR3 nucleotides are TGCGCCAGCAGCTCTGGACAGGCCTCTGGAAACACCATATATTTT.

J is TRBJ2-7 and V is TRBV15; 7 bases align to TRBD2. Trimming took 0 bases from V and 2 from J; bases not matched to a gene: 16. Germline CDR1 reads LNHNV; CDR2 reads YYDKDF (reference sequence). The CDR3 loop spans 19 amino acids. The CDR3 spells CATSRDRLAGLADTYEQYF. Written as DNA, the CDR3 is TGTGCCACCAGCAGAGATCGGTTGGCAGGGCTAGCGGATACCTACGAGCAGTACTTC.

In this sample, this clone turned up a few times. The V call is TRBV5-4, the J call TRBJ1-2; D is ambiguous. Trimming removed 0 bases from V and 0 bases from J, with 12 bases in between. CDR3 length: 16 residues. CDR1 is SGHNT and CDR2 is YYREEE in the germline V gene (reference sequence). CDR3 DNA sequence: TGTGCCAGCAGCTTGGATTCCCGGGGAGCTAACTATGGCTACACCTTC. Translated, it gives CASSLDSRGANYGYTF.

The genes are TRBV5-6 and TRBJ1-1, with no clear D. Trimming left V 1 base short and J 6 bases short, with 4 bases between. This CDR3 region has 11 residues. Germline V gene sequence: CDR1 SGHDT, CDR2 YYEEEE. CDR3 in amino acids: CASSLRAEAFF. CDR3 nucleotides: TGTGCCAGCAGCTTGAGGGCTGAAGCTTTCTTT.

The V and J genes are TRBV6-5 and TRBJ2-7; D not certain. This CDR3 is 15 amino acids long. V was clipped by 0 bases and J by 3 bases, with 12 bases between them. Germline CDR1 reads MNHEY; CDR2 reads SVGAGI. DNA of the CDR3: TGTGCCAGCAGTTACTCGATGGGCGGTGACTACGAGCAGTACTTC. Amino acids: CASSYSMGGDYEQYF.

The genes are TRBV5-6 and TRBJ2-3; perhaps D is TRBD1 or TRBD2 (5 bases each). This CDR3 region has 16 residues. V gave up 0 bases and J gave up 5 bases, with 16 bases separating them. CDR1 SGHDT and CDR2 YYEEEE come from the germline V gene. Here the CDR3 reads CASSLDSLPGGDTQYF. CDR3 in DNA: TGTGCCAGCAGCTTGGACAGCCTACCTGGGGGAGATACGCAGTATTTT.

This chain connects TRBV25-1 to TRBJ2-5, with D hard to call. In germline, CDR1 is MGHDK, CDR2 SYGVNS. V shed 2 bases and J shed 2 bases, with 12 bases lying between them. This CDR3 contains 15 residues. The CDR3 coding sequence is TGTGCCAGCAGTGAAACACGGCTGACTCAAGAGACCCAGTACTTC. It yields the protein CASSETRLTQETQYF.

The chain uses TRBV6-4 and TRBJ1-2, with D perhaps matching TRBD1 (5 bases). Germline V gives CDR1 MRHNA, CDR2 SNTAGT. Trimming removed 3 bases from V and 8 bases from J, with 13 bases in between. The CDR3 has 13 residues. As DNA, the CDR3 is TGTGCCAGCAGTGATTTTCCAAAGGGGGGCTACACCTTC. Its protein is CASSDFPKGGYTF.

In its sample, this clone was seen once. V and J are TRBV6-5 and TRBJ1-6, with D maybe TRBD1 (6 bases). Germline V gene sequence: CDR1 MNHEY, CDR2 SVGAGI. The V gene lost 5 bases and the J gene lost 5 bases, with 13 bases spanning the gap. The CDR3 runs 15 residues. CDR3 nucleotide sequence: TGTGCCAGCAGTACAGGACAGTTAGATAATTCACCCCTCCACTTT. Translating it yields CASSTGQLDNSPLHF.

Concerning this clone: Other DNA sequences of this sample code for an identical CDR3. V usage is TRBV18 and J usage is TRBJ2-5; maybe TRBD2 (6 bases). V was pared by 3 bases and J by 4 bases, with 9 bases between. Germline V gives CDR1 KGHSH, CDR2 LQKENI. This CDR3 has 13 amino acids. The CDR3 loop is CASSPLGGETQYF. The CDR3 nucleotides read TGTGCCAGCTCACCCCTGGGAGGAGAGACCCAGTACTTC.

The chain uses TRBV30 and TRBJ1-1; TRBD1 is a possible D gene (6 bases). V was clipped by 2 bases and J by 6 bases, with 22 bases between them. CDR3 size: 16 residues. Germline loops: CDR1 GTSNPN, CDR2 SVGIG (reference sequence). The DNA of the CDR3 is TGTGCCTGGAGTCCTCCACAGTCAAACAGGGTGGCTGAAGCTTTCTTT. This gives the protein CAWSPPQSNRVAEAFF. The variable domain in full, completed from reference TRBV30 and TRBJ1-1, reads SQTIHQWPATLVQPVGSPLSLECTVEGTSNPNLYWYRQAAGRGLQLLFYSVGIGQISSEVPQNLSASRPQDRQFILSSKKLLLSDSGFYLCAWSPPQSNRVAEAFFGQGTRLTVV.

CDR3 region: CASSQDGGRAGGEQFF. CDR3 in DNA: TGCGCCAGCAGCCAAGATGGCGGGAGGGCCGGGGGTGAGCAGTTCTTC. The chain has TRBV4-3 and TRBJ2-1; 9 bases match TRBD2. CDR3 length: 16 amino acids. Unmatched junction bases numbered 9, after V lost 0 bases and J lost 9 bases. CDR1 and CDR2 from the germline V gene are LGHNA and YSLEER.

The V and J genes are TRBV7-6 and TRBJ2-5; D is ambiguous. Deletions cut 4 bases from V and 5 bases from J, with 11 bases between. The CDR3 sequence is 13 residues long. CDR1 and CDR2 (germline): SGHVS, FNYEAQ. This chain's CDR3 is CASSWASGETQYF. In DNA, the CDR3 is TGTGCCAGCAGCTGGGCGAGTGGGGAGACCCAGTACTTC.

The rearrangement links TRBV9 to TRBJ2-4, with D possibly matching TRBD2 (5 bases). Deletions cut 0 bases from V and 6 bases from J, with 10 bases between. CDR3 length: 14 amino acids. Germline V gives CDR1 SGDLS, CDR2 YYNGEE. The CDR3 is CASSVAGNGNIQYF. CDR3 DNA sequence: TGTGCCAGCAGCGTAGCGGGGAACGGAAACATTCAGTACTTC.

This clone has just one count. Other DNA sequences of this sample code for an identical CDR3. The V and J genes are TRBV7-9 and TRBJ2-3, with 14 bases matching TRBD2. Trimming removed 1 base from V and 6 bases from J; junction bases left unmatched: 3. Germline V gene data show CDR1 as SEHNR and CDR2 as FQNEAQ (reference sequence). This CDR3 spans 16 amino acids. CDR3 bases: TGTGCCAGCAGCTTAGGACTAGCGGGGGGGCCGGATACGCAGTATTTT. Translation gives CASSLGLAGGPDTQYF.

V is TRBV5-4 and J is TRBJ2-3; 8 bases are a match to TRBD2. V lost 0 bases to trimming and J lost 7 bases; unmatched junction nucleotides: 10. Germline CDR1 SGHNT, CDR2 YYREEE (reference sequence). The CDR3 is 16 amino acids. The CDR3 reads CASSLGRAGVSHTQYF. The CDR3 DNA sequence: TGTGCCAGCAGCTTGGGCCGAGCGGGAGTGTCACATACGCAGTATTTT.

This rearrangement joins TRBV5-1 to TRBJ1-2; D is unclear. Per the germline V gene, CDR1 is SGHRS and CDR2 is YFSETQ. This CDR3 has 13 amino acids. The ends were cut back, 4 bases at V and 6 bases at J, with 13 bases in the middle. Here the CDR3 DNA reads TGCGCCAGCAGCCCGGTCCCTTTGGATGGCTACACCTTC. This encodes CASSPVPLDGYTF.

A note on this clone: Other DNA sequences in this sample translate to the same CDR3. The chain has TRBV25-1 and TRBJ2-3; no clear D gene. The germline CDR1 and CDR2 sequences are MGHDK and SYGVNS. V lost 3 bases and J lost 0, with 7 bases in between. This CDR3 spans 14 amino acids. DNA of the CDR3: TGTGCCAGCAGTGATGTCGGGAGCACAGATACGCAGTATTTT. Translation: CASSDVGSTDTQYF.

The chain links TRBV4-3 to TRBJ1-2, with D maybe TRBD1 (5 bases). Germline-derived CDR1 and CDR2 are LGHNA and YSLEER. V lost 0 bases and J lost 5, with 16 bases in between. The CDR3 runs to 16 residues. CDR3 DNA: TGCGCCAGCAGCCAAGATCAGCGGGGGAAACCTTATGGCTACACCTTC. Translating it yields CASSQDQRGKPYGYTF.

The rearrangement joins TRBV11-2 to TRBJ2-5, with D uncertain. The CDR3 has 15 amino acids. Germline CDR1 and CDR2: SGHAT and FQNNGV. V lost 6 bases and J lost 3, with 17 bases in between. The CDR3 DNA reads as TGTGCCAGCAGACCTGTTTCGGGCAGAGAAGAGACCCAGTACTTC. It specifies CASRPVSGREETQYF.

This CDR3 reads CASSAKTGENGYTF. CDR3 nucleotide sequence: TGTGCCAGCAGCGCCAAGACAGGGGAAAATGGCTACACCTTC. The chain is built from TRBV5-4 and TRBJ1-2; 8 bases agree with TRBD1. The CDR3 totals 14 residues. Germline CDR1 and CDR2: SGHNT and YYREEE (reference sequence). After removal of 4 bases from V and 6 bases from J, the junction contained 8 bases not matched to a gene.